The 3 T cell receptor beta chains listed next were all sequenced from one sample in a study of long-term antiretroviral therapy in people with HIV. Samples were assayed with immunoSEQ v3.0 at survey level. Here immunoSEQ multiplex PCR was the method, and the copy in TCRdb shows in-frame clones only, minus some. The sample has 30,000 or so clones, around 89% seen once. This sample comprised unsorted PBMCs, obtained 0.5 years after starting antiretroviral therapy. The receptor source for this set is a woman aged 18-35 years with HIV.

CDR3 sequence: CASSPLRGGQNTGELFF. CDR3 nucleotides: TGTGCCAGCTCACCCTTGAGGGGAGGGCAGAACACCGGGGAGCTGTTTTTT. J is TRBJ2-2 and V is TRBV18; the match to TRBD2 covers 7 bases. The J segment lost 1 base and the V segment lost 3 bases, leaving 8 bases of the junction unmatched. CDR1 KGHSH and CDR2 LQKENI come from the germline V gene. This CDR3 is 17 amino acids long.

The rearrangement links TRBV6-5 to TRBJ1-1; tentative D call: TRBD1 (5 bases). The CDR3 is made up of 15 amino acids. Germline CDR1 MNHEY, CDR2 SVGAGI. V was cut by 5 bases and J by 8 bases, with 21 bases left in between. This CDR3 reads CASSTAGTARREAFF. DNA for the CDR3: TGTGCCAGCAGTACCGCCGGGACTGCAAGACGGGAAGCTTTCTTT.

The V call is TRBV25-1, the J call TRBJ2-7; D possibly corresponds to TRBD1 (6 bases). The CDR3 is 14 residues long. Trimming left V 1 base short and J 4 bases short, with 11 bases between. Germline assignment: CDR1 MGHDK and CDR2 SYGVNS. The CDR3 is CASSELGTIYEQYF. CDR3 bases: TGTGCCAGCAGTGAATTGGGGACAATATACGAGCAGTACTTC.